What follows is one TCR beta chain and its context. As yet, its antigen is unknown. The sample originates from a study of OX40 agonist ivuxolimab in advanced cancers. Study-wide context: The study treated patients with ivuxolimab, an agonistic anti-OX40 (CD134) antibody. Subjects had a mean age of roughly 57 years, with a range of 23 to 79; around 80% were male.

General study findings and limits: Relative to CD4+ cells, CD8+ T cells on average had more expanded clones.

Trimming removed 10 bases at V and 5 bases at J, with 11 bases between. The V gene's germline CDR1 is MNHEY and CDR2 SVGAGI. There are 12 residues in the CDR3. The method was immunoSEQ multiplex PCR; TCRdb's version includes in-frame clones alone and lacks a portion of them. The data show around 65,000 clones, roughly 87% seen once. The chain recombines TRBV6-5 with TRBJ1-4, with D possibly being TRBD1 (6 bases). The sequence was collected from an adult with an advanced solid tumor such as melanoma, head and neck, liver or kidney cancer. Sequences were derived from CD4+ or CD8+ T cells sorted from blood, sampled in a trial of the OX40 agonist ivuxolimab. The CDR3 reads CATKGGNEKLFF. CDR3 DNA sequence: TGTGCCACCAAGGGGGGGAATGAAAAACTGTTTTTT.